One and the same sample provided the 14 T cell receptor beta chains below, sequenced in a study of T cell repertoires in cytomegalovirus infection. From the reads, TCRdb called clonotypes with MiXCR, one entry per CDR3 protein. The data show more than 500,000 distinct CDR3 sequences, with approximately 15% seen just once and 20% to 30% held by the top ten. The sequenced sample consisted of CD8+ T cells from PBMCs. These TCRs come from a human donor in good health (CMV status not recorded). Some clones in this sample may be carry-over from other donors' samples.

This clonotype was detected ten times or more. The V and J genes are TRBV7-3 and TRBJ1-2; no clear D gene. This CDR3 is built from 14 residues. CDR1 and CDR2 (germline): SGHTA, FQGTGA. Trimming took 2 bases from V and 7 from J, leaving 14 bases between them. The CDR3 protein is CASSLGSDALGYTF. CDR3 DNA sequence: TGTGCCAGCAGCTTAGGATCGGACGCGCTTGGCTACACCTTC.

The chain joins TRBV7-9 to TRBJ1-1; the D gene is possibly TRBD1 (5 bases). The CDR3 runs 14 residues. V was trimmed by 3 bases and J by 6 bases, leaving 14 bases between them. CDR1 and CDR2 from the germline V gene are SEHNR and FQNEAQ (reference sequence). The CDR3 region has the DNA TGTGCCAGCAGCTTTAAAAGGGGCCAGGCTGAAGCTTTCTTT. It codes for CASSFKRGQAEAFF.

To note about this clonotype: This may come from a read error, since a much larger clone is one base off. The V gene is TRBV7-4, the J gene TRBJ1-6, with TRBD1 identical over 8 bases. Per the germline V gene, CDR1 is SGHVT and CDR2 is SQSDAQ. This CDR3 region has 15 residues. The chain's CDR3 is CGSHRGAGGPSPLHF. The CDR3 nucleotides are TGTGGCAGCCATAGGGGCGCAGGGGGCCCTTCACCCCTCCACTTT. Using reference TRBV7-4 and TRBJ1-6 for the parts outside the CDR3, the full variable domain is GAGVSQSPRYKVAKRGRDVALRCDSISGHVTLYWYRQTLGQGSEVLTYSQSDAQRDKSGRPSGRFSAERPERSVSTLKIQRTEQGDSAVYLCGSHRGAGGPSPLHFGNGTRLTVT.

This clonotype showed up many times. The chain employs TRBV28 and TRBJ2-7, with D possibly matching TRBD2 (5 bases). The CDR3 has 16 amino acids. Trimming shortened V by 7 bases and J by 3 bases, and 22 bases separated the two germline ends. Germline V lookup: CDR1 MDHEN, CDR2 SYDVKM. Here the CDR3 reads CASTIAGDNRFYEQYF. The DNA of the CDR3 is TGTGCCAGCACCATCGCCGGGGATAATCGATTCTACGAGCAGTACTTC.

This clonotype was found many times. This chain links TRBV7-2 with TRBJ1-1; no clear D. V gave up 5 bases and J gave up 1 base, with 17 bases separating them. Looked up from germline, CDR1 is SGHTA and CDR2 is FQGNSA. This CDR3 comprises 16 residues. In DNA form, the CDR3 reads TGTGCCAGCAGCCCGCGGGCCTTTCTCCCGAACACTGAAGCTTTCTTT. Its protein product is CASSPRAFLPNTEAFF.

In this sample, this clonotype turned up a few times. This chain joins TRBV19 and TRBJ1-5; possible D gene TRBD1, 6 bases. From germline, CDR1 is LNHDA and CDR2 SQIVND (reference sequence). The CDR3 length is 14 residues. V lost 5 bases to trimming and J lost 12 bases, with 20 bases between them. CDR3 protein: CASSAPGHTECQHF. The CDR3 DNA sequence: TGTGCCAGTAGTGCGCCGGGACACACAGAGTGCCAGCATTTT.

This clonotype showed up just a few times. The rearrangement joins TRBV20-1 to TRBJ2-1; 8 nucleotides align to TRBD1. The ends lost 3 bases at V and 4 bases at J; junction bases unmatched: 5. Germline V gives CDR1 DFQATT, CDR2 SNEGSKA (reference sequence). The CDR3 is 14 residues long. The CDR3 here is CSASDRGPYNEQFF. The CDR3 DNA reads as TGCAGTGCTAGTGACAGGGGTCCGTACAATGAGCAGTTCTTC.

The chain carries TRBV6-6 and TRBJ1-2, with a tentative D call TRBD1 (6 bases). Trimming cost V 6 bases and J 6 bases, with 14 bases left between them. This CDR3 spans 13 amino acids. Germline V gives CDR1 MNHNY, CDR2 SVGAGI (reference sequence). Here the CDR3 reads CASSEGGAHGYTF. The CDR3 DNA follows: TGTGCCAGCAGCGAGGGGGGGGCCCATGGCTACACCTTC.

The gene calls are TRBV27 and TRBJ1-5; D is ambiguous. Trimming took off 1 base at V and 4 bases at J, with 8 bases between the two ends. CDR3 size: 14 residues. CDR1 and CDR2 (germline): MNHEY, SMNVEV (reference sequence). The CDR3 region is CASSLLSGNQPQHF. The CDR3 bases are TGTGCCAGCAGTTTATTGTCGGGGAATCAGCCCCAGCATTTT.

This clonotype was counted a few times. The V and J genes are TRBV5-1 and TRBJ2-7; 7 bases are a match to TRBD1. V shed 0 bases and J 4 bases; nucleotides not matched to a gene: 10. The CDR3 is 16 residues long. Germline CDR1 SGHRS, CDR2 YFSETQ. Written as DNA, the CDR3 is TGCGCCAGCAGCTTGGGGGTCGGGACAGCCGCTTACGAGCAGTACTTC. Translated: CASSLGVGTAAYEQYF.

This chain joins TRBV19 and TRBJ1-4; the D gene is possibly TRBD1 (5 bases). Germline V gene sequence: CDR1 LNHDA, CDR2 SQIVND (reference sequence). The CDR3 has 14 amino acids. The V end was cut by 6 bases, the J end by 7 bases, with 15 bases between. DNA of the CDR3: TGTGCCAGTAGCCGATCGGACGGGGGTGAAAAACTGTTTTTT. Translated, it gives CASSRSDGGEKLFF.

In this sample, this clonotype turned up a few times. The rearrangement joins TRBV14 to TRBJ1-3; D remains unclear. Trimming left V 0 bases short and J 6 bases short, with 12 bases between. This CDR3 region has 15 residues. Per germline, CDR1 SGHDN and CDR2 FVKESK. Written as DNA, the CDR3 is TGTGCCAGCAGCCAAGATAACAGTCGAATAAACACCATATATTTT. Encoded protein: CASSQDNSRINTIYF.

The chain carries TRBV7-9 and TRBJ2-1; 8 bases fit TRBD1. The junction had 8 bases not matched to a gene; V was cut back by 5 bases and J by 2 bases. This CDR3 has 16 amino acids. The germline CDR1 and CDR2 sequences are SEHNR and FQNEAQ (reference sequence). CDR3 DNA sequence: TGTGCCAGCAGCCCCTGGACAGGGCAAACCTACAATGAGCAGTTCTTC. The encoded protein is CASSPWTGQTYNEQFF.

This clonotype was seen once. This sequence joins TRBV15 and TRBJ2-5; the D gene is possibly TRBD2 (5 bases). Deletions cut 4 bases from V and 2 bases from J, with 11 bases between. The CDR3 runs to 14 residues. Germline V gene lookup returns CDR1 LNHNV and CDR2 YYDKDF (reference sequence). The chain's CDR3 is CATSTPRVQETQYF. CDR3 in DNA: TGTGCCACCAGCACCCCGCGGGTACAAGAGACCCAGTACTTC.